Presented here are 22 T cell receptor beta chains from one specimen sequenced in a study of CD8+ T cells in alopecia areata. Sorting relied on CD4, CD8alpha, NKG2D, NKG2ACE and other markers applied to pooled cutaneous lymph node cells. Sequencing used cDNA as its template, made by extracting RNA and reverse transcribing it. TCRdb keeps only in-frame clones here, not all; method: immunoSEQ multiplex PCR. The sample includes 8,300 or so clones, none of them occurring once. The specimen was CD8+ T cells sorted from a lymph node. The origin of the receptors is a C3H/HeJ mouse with alopecia areata. For the strain, the MHC haplotype given is H2-k.

This clone occurred many times. Germline and genes here are mouse. Read data end 4 residues before the CDR3 end; the end is taken from the germline J gene. The rearrangement links TRBV13-1 to TRBJ2-2, with 7 nucleotides matching TRBD1. CDR3 length: 16 residues. J gave up 0 bases and V 0 bases, and 2 bases lay outside the gene matches. Germline assignment: CDR1 NSHNY and CDR2 SYGAGN. The part of the CDR3 DNA that was read is TGTGCCAGCAGTGATGCTGGGACAGCAAACACCGGG. Encoded protein: CASSDAGTANTG. The full-length CDR3 reads as CASSDAGTANTGQLYF.

This clone has ten or more counts. Genes here carry mouse names. The observed sequence ends 4 residues before the CDR3 terminus, with the missing tail filled in from the germline J gene. The chain carries TRBV14 and TRBJ2-7; D is perhaps TRBD1 (5 bases). CDR3 length equals 13 residues. CDR1 is SGHDT and CDR2 is FRDEAV in the germline V gene. Trimming cost V 1 base and J 3 bases, with 8 bases left between them. The sequenced CDR3 bases are TGTGCCAGCAGTTTCCCCGACAGCTAT. Residues: CASSFPDSY. The full CDR3 protein reads CASSFPDSYEQYF.

About this clone: The gene names given are mouse names. The CDR3 end lies 4 residues beyond the end of the read and is filled in from the germline J gene. The chain employs TRBV31 and TRBJ2-1, with 7 nucleotides matching TRBD1. This CDR3 region has 14 residues. Germline V gene sequence: CDR1 GKSSPN, CDR2 SITVG. The CDR3 sequence: CAWSPDRDGAEQFF. The covered CDR3 bases are TGTGCCTGGAGTCCCGACAGGGATGGGGCT.

This clone was observed at least ten times. Each gene name is a mouse one. The DNA ends 4 residues before the CDR3 does, and the rest of the CDR3 is filled in from the germline J gene. This chain joins TRBV5 and TRBJ2-5; 9 bases fit TRBD1. CDR1 and CDR2 from the germline V gene are LGHNA and YNLKQL (reference sequence). The CDR3 is 14 residues long. The chain's CDR3 is CASSLRDREDTQYF. The part of the CDR3 DNA that was read is TGTGCCAGCAGCCTCCGGGACAGGGAAGAC.

This clone was picked up many times. Its ends do not fully match the called genes, so a read error is possible. Germline and genes: mouse. The CDR3 end falls 4 residues outside the read, so it is completed with the germline J gene. The chain has TRBV16 and TRBJ2-5; TRBD2 is a possible D gene (6 bases). Per germline, CDR1 SGHSA and CDR2 FRNQAP. This CDR3 comprises 15 residues. The part of the CDR3 DNA that was read is TGTGCAAACAGCCGCGACTGGTTTAACCAAGAC. It is translated as CANSRDWFNQD. In full, the CDR3 reads CANSRDWFNQDTQYF.

This clone was found a few times. Genes and germline come from the mouse. The read falls 4 residues short of the CDR3 end, and the missing part is taken from the germline J gene. This sequence joins TRBV31 and TRBJ2-1; 9 bases align to TRBD2. The CDR3 extends over 15 amino acids. With V trimmed by 3 bases and J by 3 bases, 6 bases remained unmatched. CDR1 is GKSSPN and CDR2 is SITVG in the germline V gene. CDR3 protein: CAWRAGTGFYAEQFF. Incomplete CDR3 DNA: TGTGCCTGGAGGGCCGGGACTGGGTTCTATGCT.

There are many counts of this clone. These gene names are mouse names. The sequenced part of the CDR3 DNA is TGTGCCAGCAGTGATGATAGAGGGACAGGGTCTAGTGCAGAA. It codes for CASSDDRGTGSSAE. The complete CDR3 sequence is CASSDDRGTGSSAETLYF. The gene calls are TRBV13-3 and TRBJ2-3, with 9 bases fitting TRBD1. The read finishes 4 residues shy of the CDR3 end, and the germline J gene is used to complete it. The ends lost 0 bases at V and 0 bases at J; junction bases unmatched: 8. CDR1 and CDR2 (germline): NNHDY, SYVADS. The CDR3 has 18 residues.

This clone was seen repeatedly, ten times or more. Gene names are the mouse ones. The read stops 4 residues short of the end of the CDR3; the missing end is completed from the germline J gene. V and J are TRBV16 and TRBJ1-2; 12 positions match TRBD1. The CDR3 is 15 residues long. Per the germline V gene, CDR1 is SGHSA and CDR2 is FRNQAP. V trimming: 1 base; J trimming: 3 bases; junction bases outside the gene matches: 0. The DNA read from the CDR3 is TGTGCAAGCAGCTTAGGGGACAGGGGGCACTCC. Translated, it gives CASSLGDRGHS. The CDR3 in its entirety is CASSLGDRGHSDYTF.

This clone was seen repeatedly, ten times or more. The gene names given are mouse names. CDR3 region: CASSDLGQNAEQFF. Partial CDR3 DNA: TGTGCCAGCAGTGATCTGGGACAAAATGCT. V gene TRBV13-1 combines with J gene TRBJ2-1; possibly TRBD1 for D (6 bases). The DNA ends 4 residues before the CDR3 does, and the rest of the CDR3 is filled in from the germline J gene. Germline CDR1 is NSHNY and CDR2 is SYGAGN. The CDR3 extends over 14 amino acids. V gave up 1 base and J gave up 5 bases, with 10 bases separating them.

This clone appeared many times. The genes and germline here are from mouse. The read falls 4 residues short of the CDR3 end, and the missing part is taken from the germline J gene. This rearrangement joins TRBV29 to TRBJ1-1; 8 bases fit TRBD1. The CDR3 extends over 13 amino acids. The germline gives CDR1 MSHET, CDR2 SYDVDS. CDR3 DNA, as far as it was read: TGTGCTAGCAGTTTATTGGGGACAGGA. Protein sequence: CASSLLGTG. The whole CDR3 region reads CASSLLGTGEVFF.

At least ten counts were recorded for this clone. Any gene name here is a mouse gene name. The CDR3 end is not reached by the read, which stops 4 residues before it; the germline J gene fills it in. The V and J genes are TRBV5 and TRBJ2-1; D not certain. The CDR3 is 15 residues long. Germline CDR1 reads LGHNA; CDR2 reads YNLKQL (reference sequence). V lost 0 bases and J 0 bases, leaving 6 bases between the germline ends. Incomplete CDR3 DNA: TGTGCCAGCAGCCAAGATAACAATAACTATGCT. It translates to CASSQDNNNYA. The entire CDR3 reads CASSQDNNNYAEQFF.

The table lists this clone with many counts. Here the gene names and germline are mouse. The CDR3 is cut off 4 residues early in the read; its end comes from the germline J gene. The genes are TRBV13-2 and TRBJ2-2; 11 bases agree with TRBD1. Trimming at V came to 0 bases and at J to 4 bases, leaving 2 bases not matched to a gene. Germline CDR1 and CDR2: NNHNN and SYGAGS (reference sequence). The CDR3 extends over 16 amino acids. The CDR3 loop is CASGDGTGGGTGQLYF. The covered CDR3 bases are TGTGCCAGCGGTGATGGGACAGGGGGCGGCACCGGG.

Details on this clone: Mouse germline and gene names are used. The read ends 4 residues early relative to the CDR3; the germline J gene fills the gap. The chain recombines TRBV13-3 with TRBJ2-7, with D possibly TRBD2 on 6 matching bases. Germline V gives CDR1 NNHDY, CDR2 SYVADS. The CDR3 spans 13 residues. With 3 bases removed from V and 3 bases from J, the gap between germline ends came to 10 bases. The covered CDR3 bases are TGTGCCAGCAGTGGGGGACTAATCTAT. Translated, it gives CASSGGLIY. The whole CDR3 protein reads CASSGGLIYEQYF.

This clone is medium-sized (0.01 to 0.1%). The germline and genes are mouse ones. The observed sequence ends 4 residues before the CDR3 terminus, with the missing tail filled in from the germline J gene. The chain links TRBV1 to TRBJ1-1; TRBD1 matches at 9 bases. The V gene's germline CDR1 is NSQYPW and CDR2 LRSPGD (reference sequence). V dropped 4 bases and J dropped 4; count of bases not matched to a gene: 4. The CDR3 extends over 14 amino acids. The CDR3 protein is CTCSGTGEGTEVFF. The CDR3 bases that were read are TGCACCTGCAGTGGGACAGGGGAGGGCACA.

This clone qualifies as medium-sized (0.01 to 0.1%). Genes here carry mouse names. The CDR3 end lies 4 residues beyond the end of the read and is filled in from the germline J gene. The chain uses TRBV5 and TRBJ1-1; 7 nucleotides align to TRBD1. Looked up from germline, CDR1 is LGHNA and CDR2 is YNLKQL (reference sequence). The CDR3 is 13 amino acids. J gave up 3 bases and V 4 bases, and 2 bases lay outside the gene matches. The CDR3 loop is CASSPGTDTEVFF. The sequenced CDR3 bases are TGTGCCAGCAGCCCCGGGACAGACACA.

Relative to its sample, this clone is medium-sized. Any gene name here is a mouse gene name. The read halts 4 residues ahead of the CDR3 end, with the missing end drawn from the germline J gene. This chain uses TRBV1 with TRBJ2-3; 10 bases match TRBD2. Germline CDR1 is NSQYPW and CDR2 is LRSPGD (reference sequence). The CDR3 totals 16 residues. Trimming at V came to 3 bases and at J to 4 bases, leaving 7 bases not matched to a gene. CDR3 residues: CTCSAPGGARSETLYF. Incomplete CDR3 DNA: TGCACCTGCAGTGCGCCTGGGGGGGCGCGGTCAGAA.

Regarding this clone: Mouse names are used for the genes. The read falls 4 residues short of the CDR3 end, and the missing part is taken from the germline J gene. The chain couples TRBV13-3 to TRBJ2-5; 9 positions agree with TRBD2. There are 16 residues in the CDR3. CDR1 and CDR2 (germline): NNHDY, SYVADS. The trim removed 5 bases at V and 3 bases at J, leaving 10 bases unmatched. The sequenced part of the CDR3 DNA is TGTGCCAGCAGCCTCCGACTGGGGGAGATTCAAGAC. Amino acids: CASSLRLGEIQD. The CDR3 in its entirety is CASSLRLGEIQDTQYF. Full variable domain (rest looked up from reference TRBV13-3 and TRBJ2-5): EAAVTQSPRSKVAVTGGKVTLSCHQTNNHDYMYWYRQDTGHGLRLIHYSYVADSTEKGDIPDGYKASRPSQENFSLILELASLSQTAVYFCASSLRLGEIQDTQYFGPGTRLLVL.

This clone has ten or more counts. The gene symbols are mouse symbols. The read comes to an end 4 residues before the CDR3 does, leaving the germline J gene to fill in the end. The V and J genes are TRBV13-1 and TRBJ2-4, with D maybe TRBD1 (5 bases). Per germline, CDR1 NSHNY and CDR2 SYGAGN. This CDR3 region has 14 residues. Trimming stripped 4 bases from V and 0 bases from J, with 9 bases between. The CDR3 sequence: CASSTRGSQNTLYF. The sequenced part of the CDR3 DNA is TGTGCCAGCAGTACGAGGGGTAGTCAAAAC.

This clone was picked up a small number of times. The gene names given are mouse names. From the germline J gene comes the end of the CDR3, since the read stops 4 residues before it. The chain recombines TRBV13-3 with TRBJ2-5, with 7 bases aligning to TRBD2. The CDR3 loop spans 15 amino acids. The V gene end was trimmed by 4 bases and the J gene end by 0 bases; junction bases not matched to a gene: 5. Germline lookup yields CDR1 NNHDY and CDR2 SYVADS. This CDR3 reads CASSFLGDNQDTQYF. CDR3 DNA (partial): TGTGCCAGCAGTTTCCTGGGGGATAACCAAGAC. The full variable domain, its missing parts supplied by reference TRBV13-3 and TRBJ2-5, is EAAVTQSPRSKVAVTGGKVTLSCHQTNNHDYMYWYRQDTGHGLRLIHYSYVADSTEKGDIPDGYKASRPSQENFSLILELASLSQTAVYFCASSFLGDNQDTQYFGPGTRLLVL.

For this clone: Gene names denote mouse genes. CDR3 DNA, as far as it was read: TGTGCTAGCAGTCCCTACAGGGGGGCAAACTCC. Translation gives CASSPYRGANS. The entire CDR3 reads CASSPYRGANSDYTF. J is TRBJ1-2 and V is TRBV29; TRBD1 aligns across 8 bases. The CDR3 end is not reached by the read, which stops 4 residues before it; the germline J gene fills it in. From germline, CDR1 is MSHET and CDR2 SYDVDS. V shed 5 bases, J shed 0 bases, and the junction held 5 bases outside the gene matches. This CDR3 contains 15 residues.

This clone was observed at least ten times. Any gene name here is a mouse gene name. The read comes to an end 4 residues before the CDR3 does, leaving the germline J gene to fill in the end. The chain uses TRBV14 and TRBJ2-1; D is undetermined. The V end lost 2 bases, the J end lost 2 bases, and 8 bases lay between the germline ends. CDR1 and CDR2 (germline): SGHDT, FRDEAV. The CDR3 spans 14 residues. CDR3 bases read: TGTGCCAGCAGTTTTGCAGGAGACTATGCT. Translating it yields CASSFAGDYA. The whole CDR3 reads CASSFAGDYAEQFF.

This clone qualifies as medium-sized. Gene names are mouse gene names. The CDR3 end falls 4 residues outside the read, so it is completed with the germline J gene. The chain uses TRBV13-3 and TRBJ1-1, with TRBD1 identical over 8 bases. Germline loops: CDR1 NNHDY, CDR2 SYVADS. The CDR3 is 14 amino acids. V lost 1 base to trimming and J lost 3 bases; unmatched junction nucleotides: 2. This chain's CDR3 is CASSDQGAHTEVFF. Incomplete CDR3 DNA: TGTGCCAGCAGTGATCAGGGGGCTCACACA.